This TCR beta chain came from a study of blood T cell repertoires in COVID-19. Some clones are missing from TCRdb's copy, which holds only in-frame ones; the method was immunoSEQ multiplex PCR. Among about 230,000 clones listed, 65% to 90% were seen once. The CDR3 covers 15 residues. Looked up from germline, CDR1 is SGHTA and CDR2 is FQGNSA. V lost 5 bases and J 8 bases, leaving 20 bases between the germline ends. V gene TRBV7-2 combines with J gene TRBJ2-3, with D possibly being TRBD2 (7 bases). Sample: peripheral blood. This TCR was sampled from a woman aged 50 to 60 with acute or convalescent COVID-19. The CDR3 nucleotides read TGTGCCAGCAGCCCTAGTAGGGGGGGACAACGTACGCAGTATTTT. This gives the protein CASSPSRGGQRTQYF.